This T cell receptor beta chain is from a study of technical replicates of blood from a handful of donors. In germline, CDR1 is LGHNA, CDR2 YNFKEQ. V trimming: 0 bases; J trimming: 4 bases; junction bases outside the gene matches: 7. CDR3 size: 16 residues. Assay used: immunoSEQ multiplex PCR; TCRdb lists only in-frame clones, some missing. The data show tens of thousands of clones, with nearly 97% seen just once and about 0.22% held by the top ten. J is TRBJ2-3 and V is TRBV4-2; 7 nucleotides line up with TRBD2. This receptor was identified in a human donor in good health. The sequencing sample was made of T cells isolated from PBMCs. The CDR3 DNA reads TGTGCCAGCAGCCAAGATCGGACTAGAGGGTCAGATACGCAGTATTTT. This translates into CASSQDRTRGSDTQYF.